One and the same sample provided the 22 T cell receptor beta chains below, sequenced in a study of T cells expressing NK-cell markers. TCRdb reanalyzed the 5' RACE reads and collapses them to one entry per CDR3 protein, without DNA. The specimen's table records about 390,000 distinct CDR3 sequences. Sequencing input: blood T cells: a sorted CD56 or NKG2C T cell subset, CD4+ or CD8+ T cells, or bulk PBMC T cells (not recorded which). These receptors originate from a woman between 50 and 59 years old in good health.

The chain couples TRBV4-1 to TRBJ2-6; the TCRdb call, TRBD1, lacks DNA for checking. This CDR3 spans 19 amino acids. CDR1 is MGHRA, CDR2 YSYEKL, per germline. CDR3: CASSQDPTGDSSGANVLTF.

This chain connects TRBV6-5 to TRBJ1-4; the D call from TCRdb, TRBD1, cannot be confirmed without DNA. Germline V gene sequence: CDR1 MNHEY, CDR2 SVGAGI. CDR3 length: 16 amino acids. The CDR3 sequence: CASSATKGALNEKLFF.

This sequence joins TRBV11-2 and TRBJ1-1; TCRdb's assignment of TRBD1 cannot be checked, as there is no DNA. Germline V gives CDR1 SGHAT, CDR2 FQNNGV. CDR3 length: 14 residues. CDR3 region: CASSLKQGAAEAFF.

J is TRBJ1-3 and V is TRBV6-6; lacking DNA, the TRBD1 call made by TCRdb goes unchecked. Germline CDR1 MNHNY, CDR2 SVGAGI (reference sequence). This CDR3 is 15 amino acids long. This CDR3 reads CASSLGQGEGNTIYF.

This chain connects TRBV20-1 to TRBJ1-2. CDR1 and CDR2 from the germline V gene are DFQATT and SNEGSKA (reference sequence). The CDR3 extends over 14 amino acids. CDR3 in amino acids: CSARRVAPLGGYTF.

The V call is TRBV20-1, the J call TRBJ1-2; the TCRdb call, TRBD1, lacks DNA for checking. CDR1 and CDR2 (germline): DFQATT, SNEGSKA (reference sequence). This CDR3 is built from 14 residues. The CDR3 loop is CSARRNRGLEGYTF.

The chain joins TRBV12-3 or TRBV12-4 to TRBJ2-1; TCRdb gives TRBD2 as the D gene, but with no DNA this cannot be confirmed. This CDR3 contains 15 residues. The CDR3 reads CASSFELAGFREQFF.

This chain joins TRBV28 and TRBJ2-1; TCRdb calls TRBD1, which cannot be checked without DNA. Per the germline V gene, CDR1 is MDHEN and CDR2 is SYDVKM. The CDR3 contains 15 residues. CDR3 residues: CASSFLDTSYNEQFF.

The genes are TRBV9 and TRBJ2-7; as DNA is missing, the TRBD2 call by TCRdb cannot be tested. The CDR3 is made up of 15 amino acids. The germline gives CDR1 SGDLS, CDR2 YYNGEE. CDR3 region: CASSIASGGTYEQYF.

V is TRBV12-3 or TRBV12-4 and J is TRBJ1-2; TCRdb picks TRBD1, but there is no DNA to check that call. This CDR3 spans 16 amino acids. The CDR3 reads CASSLADLQGRDGYTF.

The J gene is TRBJ2-7, the V gene TRBV6-1; TCRdb gives TRBD1 as the D gene, but with no DNA this cannot be confirmed. The CDR3 loop spans 15 amino acids. Germline V gene data show CDR1 as MNHNS and CDR2 as SASEGT. This CDR3 reads CASSVTGTGFLEQYF.

This chain joins TRBV12-3 or TRBV12-4 and TRBJ2-3. The length of the CDR3 is 14 residues. This chain's CDR3 is CASSLAQSADTQYF.

The J gene is TRBJ2-1, the V gene TRBV29-1. This CDR3 is built from 12 residues. Germline lookup yields CDR1 SQVTM and CDR2 ANQGSEA. CDR3 loop: CSVVKAYNEQFF.

This chain connects TRBV6-5 to TRBJ1-1. Germline values: CDR1 MNHEY, CDR2 SVGAGI. This CDR3 spans 15 amino acids. The CDR3 protein is CASSTNPRPNTEAFF.

This chain joins TRBV19 and TRBJ1-1. The CDR3 sequence is 15 residues long. Per the germline V gene, CDR1 is LNHDA and CDR2 is SQIVND (reference sequence). CDR3 amino acids: CASSADRGGNTEAFF. Filled out from reference TRBV19 and TRBJ1-1, the complete variable domain reads DGGITQSPKYLFRKEGQNVTLSCEQNLNHDAMYWYRQDPGQGLRLIYYSQIVNDFQKGDIAEGYSVSREKKESFPLTVTSAQKNPTAFYLCASSADRGGNTEAFFGQGTRLTVV.

The gene calls are TRBV5-1 and TRBJ1-4; TCRdb picks TRBD1, but there is no DNA to check that call. The germline CDR1 and CDR2 sequences are SGHRS and YFSETQ. The CDR3 extends over 17 amino acids. This CDR3 reads CASSLVGRGGIREKLFF.

V usage is TRBV12-5 and J usage is TRBJ2-5; there is no DNA to check the TCRdb D call of TRBD1. Germline values: CDR1 LGHNT, CDR2 FRNRAP. The CDR3 is 17 residues long. CDR3 in amino acids: CASGLVPGGTGAETQYF.

The genes are TRBV20-1 and TRBJ2-1; TCRdb outputs TRBD1, but without DNA this stays unchecked. The CDR3 is made up of 16 amino acids. Germline V gene lookup returns CDR1 DFQATT and CDR2 SNEGSKA (reference sequence). This CDR3 reads CSARAAGPINHNEQFF.

This sequence joins TRBV7-6 and TRBJ2-3; the D call of TRBD2 rests on TCRdb alone, since no DNA is present to check it. The CDR3 extends over 18 amino acids. Germline values: CDR1 SGHVS, CDR2 FNYEAQ. The CDR3 region is CASSVAGGGTSGTDTQYF.

This chain joins TRBV25-1 and TRBJ2-2; as DNA is missing, the TRBD1 call by TCRdb cannot be tested. The CDR3 is 16 residues long. Germline V gene sequence: CDR1 MGHDK, CDR2 SYGVNS. The CDR3 protein is CASSDYRDRNTGELFF. The complete variable domain, with remaining parts taken from reference TRBV25-1 and TRBJ2-2, reads EADIYQTPRYLVIGTGKKITLECSQTMGHDKMYWYQQDPGMELHLIHYSYGVNSTEKGDLSSESTVSRIRTEHFPLTLESARPSHTSQYLCASSDYRDRNTGELFFGEGSRLTVL.

The chain employs TRBV2 and TRBJ2-3; TCRdb designates TRBD2, a call that cannot be tested without DNA. CDR1 SNHLY and CDR2 FYNNEI come from the germline V gene. The CDR3 runs 17 residues. The chain's CDR3 is CASRGPQLAGGTDTQYF.

The chain combines TRBV12-3 or TRBV12-4 with TRBJ2-1; TCRdb selects TRBD2, and the lack of DNA leaves this call unchecked. CDR3 size: 17 residues. CDR3 loop: CASSLKAIAGGVNEQFF.